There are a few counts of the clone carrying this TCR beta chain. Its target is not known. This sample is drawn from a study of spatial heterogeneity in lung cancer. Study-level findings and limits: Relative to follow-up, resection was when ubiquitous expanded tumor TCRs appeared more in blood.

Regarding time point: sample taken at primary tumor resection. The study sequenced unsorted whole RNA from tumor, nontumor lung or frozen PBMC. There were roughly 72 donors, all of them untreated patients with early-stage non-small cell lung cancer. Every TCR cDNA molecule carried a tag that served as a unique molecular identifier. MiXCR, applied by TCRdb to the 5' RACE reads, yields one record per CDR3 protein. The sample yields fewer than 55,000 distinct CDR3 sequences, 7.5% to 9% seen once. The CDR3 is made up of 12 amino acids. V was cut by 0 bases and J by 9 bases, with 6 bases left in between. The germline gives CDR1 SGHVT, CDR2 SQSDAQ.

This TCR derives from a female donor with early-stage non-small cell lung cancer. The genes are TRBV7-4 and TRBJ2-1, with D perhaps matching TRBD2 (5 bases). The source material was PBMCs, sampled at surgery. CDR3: CASSLAEGEQFF. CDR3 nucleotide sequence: TGTGCCAGCAGCTTAGCAGAGGGTGAGCAGTTCTTC.